This TCR beta chain was captured in a study of response to subunit inactivated influenza vaccine. This clonotype came up a few times. TCRdb re-derived calls from the RT-PCR reads in MiXCR, one entry per CDR3 protein. Here the sample spans more than 700,000 distinct CDR3 sequences, 21% being singletons. The source material was PBMCs from blood, sampled roughly 5 days after vaccination. The TCR comes from a man aged 45-65 years who received an inactivated influenza vaccine.

The CDR3 nucleotides read TGTGCCAGCAGCGTAGTGGACTACGAGCAGTACTTC. It codes for CASSVVDYEQYF. This chain uses TRBV9 with TRBJ2-7; D not certain. CDR3 length: 12 residues. CDR1 is SGDLS, CDR2 YYNGEE, per germline. Trimming removed 0 bases from V and 3 bases from J, with 4 bases in between.